A single sample gave rise to the 3 T cell receptor beta chains below, sequenced in a study of beta chain features in type 1 diabetes (dated by TCRdb to 2016 to 2019). Paper-wide results and their limitations: A moderate but significant shortening of TCRB CDR3 length was observed in type 1 diabetes patients in all four CD4+ subsets.

No antigens are known for them. Library method: the immunoSEQ multiplex PCR assay. The entire isolated RNA was reverse transcribed using the High Capacity cDNA Reverse Transcription Kit, and thus expressed TCRB transcripts were sequenced. TCRdb carries this immuneACCESS record with in-frame sequences only. Its versions omit some clonotypes, under half of them owing to an unresolved V gene in the studies checked, with the rest unexplained. For this sample there are 500,000 to 650,000 clones; 9.5% to 15% appear just once. The ten largest clones add up to more than 0.1% of the sample. The sequencing sample was made of naive CD4+ T cells from blood. The cell subset or site label on this specimen signifies: true naive CD4+ T cells. These TCRs come from a man under 40 with type 1 diabetes.

The gene calls are TRBV2 and TRBJ2-2; D ambiguous. The CDR3 totals 14 residues. Germline V CDR1 and CDR2: SNHLY, FYNNEI. V was clipped by 1 base and J by 1 base, with 4 bases between them. The CDR3 nucleotides are TGTGCCAGCAGTGAAGGCCTGAACACCGGGGAGCTGTTTTTT. It specifies CASSEGLNTGELFF. The full variable domain, completed using reference TRBV2 and TRBJ2-2, is EPEVTQTPSHQVTQMGQEVILRCVPISNHLYFYWYRQILGQKVEFLVSFYNNEISEKSEIFDDQFSVERPDGSNFTLKIRSTKLEDSAMYFCASSEGLNTGELFFGEGSRLTVL.

V and J are TRBV9 and TRBJ2-7; possibly TRBD2 for D (6 bases). Trimming cost V 0 bases and J 4 bases, with 11 bases left between them. This CDR3 region has 14 residues. Per germline, CDR1 SGDLS and CDR2 YYNGEE. The CDR3 reads CASSVGGGKYEQYF. CDR3 nucleotides: TGTGCCAGCAGCGTAGGTGGAGGGAAATACGAGCAGTACTTC.

The chain has TRBV7-2 and TRBJ1-2; D gene unclear. V lost 2 bases, J lost 3 bases, and 10 bases lay in between. Germline V gene sequence: CDR1 SGHTA, CDR2 FQGNSA. This CDR3 contains 14 residues. CDR3: CASSLYGVDYGYTF. The CDR3 bases are TGTGCCAGCAGCTTATATGGAGTCGACTATGGCTACACCTTC.